Presented here are 21 T cell receptor gamma chains from one specimen sequenced in a study of intestinal T cells in coeliac disease. Using 150 to 200 ng of biopsy DNA, TRG was amplified with LymphoTrack primers. TCRdb fed the multiplex PCR reads to CATT. The sample yields around 420 gamma-chain clones, over 40% seen once. Ten to eleven formalin-fixed paraffin-embedded scrolls, each 5 µm thick, supplied each case's genomic DNA. Sequenced sample: a duodenal biopsy. These receptors all come from a human donor who served as a control with a normal duodenal biopsy, not a healthy volunteer.

The rearrangement links TRGV3 to TRGJ1 or TRGJ2. The J segment lost 3 bases and the V segment lost 4 bases, leaving 6 bases of the junction unmatched. Germline CDR1 is VTNTFY and CDR2 is YDVSTARD (reference sequence). The CDR3 has 13 residues. The CDR3 DNA reads TGTGCCACCTGGGATCAAAGTTATTATAAGAAACTCTTT. It encodes CATWDQSYYKKLF.

This chain links TRGV4 with TRGJ1 or TRGJ2. V trimming: 9 bases; J trimming: 13 bases; junction bases outside the gene matches: 12. This CDR3 has 10 amino acids. The germline CDR1 and CDR2 sequences are EGSTGY and YDSYTSSV. The CDR3 is CATPEWRKLF. The CDR3 bases are TGTGCCACCCCGGAGTGGAGAAAACTCTTT.

In its sample, this clone was seen a few times. The protein that TCRdb holds for this DNA derives from a much larger clone and differs from the translated DNA at residue 10, which likely indicates a read error; the protein shown here is translated from the DNA. The chain combines TRGV10 with TRGJP1. TRGV10 is an ORF; its function is uncertain. This CDR3 contains 13 residues. This chain's CDR3 is CAAWDYNGWSKIF. The CDR3 bases are TGTGCTGCGTGGGATTATAATGGTTGGTCCAAGATATTT.

This clone counts as hyperexpanded. This chain uses TRGV3 with TRGJP1. CDR3 length equals 11 residues. The V and J ends lost 6 bases and 8 bases, in that order; junction bases with no gene match: 3. The germline V gene encodes CDR1 VTNTFY and CDR2 YDVSTARD (reference sequence). This chain's CDR3 is CATWRGWFKIF. The CDR3 DNA is TGTGCCACCTGGCGGGGTTGGTTCAAGATATTT.

A note on this clone: This DNA's translation differs at residue 6 from TCRdb's protein, which comes from a much larger clone; a read error is likely, and the protein shown is translated from the DNA. The CDR3 DNA follows: TGTGCTGCGTGGGACCATTATAAGAAACTCTTT. Translated: CAAWDHYKKLF. The chain has TRGV10 and TRGJ1 or TRGJ2. TRGV10 counts as an open reading frame of uncertain function. This CDR3 is 11 amino acids long. V lost 8 bases and J lost 5; bases outside the gene matches: 4.

This rearrangement joins TRGV10 to TRGJ1 or TRGJ2. TRGV10 is an ORF; its function is uncertain. This CDR3 is 13 amino acids long. V was pared by 5 bases and J by 3 bases, with 5 bases of the junction left unmatched. CDR3 protein: CAAWWSSYYKKLF. The CDR3 coding sequence is TGTGCTGCGTGGTGGAGTTCTTATTATAAGAAACTCTTT.

This clone has a handful of counts. The chain carries TRGV3 and TRGJ1 or TRGJ2. The CDR3 sequence is 12 residues long. Germline V gene lookup returns CDR1 VTNTFY and CDR2 YDVSTARD (reference sequence). J lost 11 bases, V lost 0 bases, and 7 bases had no gene match. The CDR3 protein is CATWDRPTEKLF. CDR3 sequence (DNA): TGTGCCACCTGGGACAGGCCCACAGAGAAACTCTTT.

To note about this clone: The protein recorded in TCRdb matches a much larger clone and deviates from this DNA's translation at residues 6 and 7, suggesting a read error; the protein here is obtained by translating the DNA. V usage is TRGV10 and J usage is TRGJ1 or TRGJ2. TRGV10 is designated an ORF whose function remains uncertain. J gave up 0 bases and V 8 bases, and 11 bases lay outside the gene matches. CDR3 length: 15 amino acids. The CDR3 coding sequence is TGTGCTGCGTGGGATTCATCCCCGAATTATTATAAGAAACTCTTT. Its protein is CAAWDSSPNYYKKLF.

This clone was observed a handful of times. TCRdb pairs this DNA with a much larger clone's protein that differs at residue 11, likely a read error; the protein shown was translated from the DNA. The J gene is TRGJP2, the V gene TRGV8. There are 14 residues in the CDR3. Germline values: CDR1 VENAVY, CDR2 YDSYNSRV. The CDR3 DNA follows: TGTGCCACCTGGGACTATAGTAGTGATTGGACCAAGACGTTT. Amino acids: CATWDYSSDWTKTF.

This clone has just a few counts. TCRdb pairs this DNA with a much larger clone's protein that differs at residue 4, likely a read error; the protein shown was translated from the DNA. The V gene is TRGV8, the J gene TRGJP2. CDR1 and CDR2 (germline): VENAVY, YDSYNSRV. The CDR3 contains 14 residues. Losses at the gene ends were 8 bases for V and 0 bases for J; bases not matched to a gene: 6. The CDR3 loop reads CATLDYSSDWIKTF. The CDR3 nucleotides are TGTGCCACCTTGGACTATAGTAGTGATTGGATCAAGACGTTT.

This clone was observed a few times. The J gene is TRGJ1 or TRGJ2, the V gene TRGV2. V lost 6 bases and J lost 12; bases outside the gene matches: 5. This CDR3 is 9 amino acids long. Germline V gives CDR1 EGSNGY, CDR2 YDSYNSKV. Here the CDR3 DNA reads TGTGCCACCTGGATAAGGAAACTCTTT. It is translated as CATWIRKLF.

This clone was seen a single time. The J gene is TRGJ1 or TRGJ2, the V gene TRGV10. TRGV10 is known as an ORF, though its function is uncertain. The CDR3 spans 11 residues. The V gene end was trimmed by 8 bases and the J gene end by 9 bases; junction bases not matched to a gene: 8. The CDR3 region has the DNA TGTGCTGCGTGGGGTATTAGTAAGAAACTCTTT. Translated: CAAWGISKKLF.

V usage is TRGV10 and J usage is TRGJP1. TRGV10 falls under the ORF class, with uncertain function. This CDR3 contains 12 residues. V lost 12 bases to trimming and J lost 2 bases; unmatched junction nucleotides: 4. CDR3 in amino acids: CAAWTTGWFKIF. CDR3 nucleotides: TGTGCTGCTTGGACCACTGGTTGGTTCAAGATATTT.

The CDR3: CAAWDRTTGWFKIF. As DNA, the CDR3 is TGTGCTGCGTGGGATCGCACCACTGGTTGGTTCAAGATATTT. The chain couples TRGV10 to TRGJP1. TRGV10 is recorded as an ORF, its role being uncertain. The V and J ends lost 8 bases and 2 bases, in that order; junction bases with no gene match: 6. This CDR3 has 14 amino acids.

DNA for the CDR3: TGTGCCGACCTGGGACAGGCGTTCGGGTATTATAAGAAACTCTTT. Its protein product is CADLGQAFGYYKKLF. J is TRGJ1 or TRGJ2 and V is TRGV3. Germline assignment: CDR1 VTNTFY and CDR2 YDVSTARD (reference sequence). The V gene end was trimmed by 12 bases and the J gene end by 4 bases; junction bases not matched to a gene: 21. The CDR3 is 15 amino acids.

The chain joins TRGV10 to TRGJ1 or TRGJ2. TRGV10 is an ORF, and what it does is uncertain. The CDR3 is 12 amino acids. Unmatched junction bases numbered 7, after V lost 9 bases and J lost 4 bases. The CDR3 loop reads CAACHSYYKKLF. The CDR3 region has the DNA TGTGCTGCGTGCCACTCGTATTATAAGAAACTCTTT.

This clone was picked up a small number of times. This likely stems from a read error, as it lies one base from a far larger clone. This same CDR3 is encoded by further DNA sequences in the sample. The chain links TRGV8 to TRGJP2. This CDR3 contains 14 residues. Germline CDR1 reads VENAVY; CDR2 reads YDSYNSRV. CDR3 sequence: CATWDYSSDWIKTF. DNA of the CDR3: TGTGCCACCTGGGACTATAGTAGTGACTGGATCAAGACGTTT.

The sample holds a few counts of this clone. The protein given by TCRdb reflects a much larger clone and differs at residue 8 from this DNA's translation, likely from a read error; the protein shown is the DNA's translation. The chain has TRGV8 and TRGJP2. Germline CDR1 reads VENAVY; CDR2 reads YDSYNSRV. This CDR3 comprises 14 residues. The CDR3 loop is CATWDYSGDWIKTF. The CDR3 DNA sequence: TGTGCCACCTGGGACTATAGTGGTGATTGGATCAAGACGTTT.

On this clone: A read error is possible here, since a much larger clone lies one base away. The sample contains more than one DNA sequence encoding this CDR3. The V and J genes are TRGV8 and TRGJP1. The CDR3 length is 12 residues. Germline V gene data show CDR1 as VENAVY and CDR2 as YDSYNSRV. The CDR3 bases are TGTGCACCCGGGATAGGCGCTTGGTTCAAGATATTT. Residues: CAPGIGAWFKIF.

The gene calls are TRGV2 and TRGJ1 or TRGJ2. The CDR3 runs 13 residues. Trimming cost V 4 bases and J 2 bases; bases outside gene matches: 5. Germline CDR1 and CDR2: EGSNGY and YDSYNSKV. The CDR3 nucleotides read TGTGCCACCTGGGAGACTTATTATTATAAGAAACTCTTT. This gives the protein CATWETYYYKKLF.

On this clone: A much larger clone lies one base from this, so it may be a read error. The chain combines TRGV4 with TRGJ1 or TRGJ2. Germline CDR1 is EGSTGY and CDR2 is YDSYTSSV. There are 11 residues in the CDR3. The CDR3 region is CATWGYYKKLF. CDR3 DNA: TGTGCCACCTGGGGTTATTATAAGAAACTCTTC.